This T cell receptor (beta chain) came from a study of graft-versus-host responses after intestinal transplantation (dated by TCRdb to the early 2020s). Regarding the complete study: The transplants that recipients got were multivisceral, liver-intestinal, or isolated intestinal. Anti-thymocyte globulin induction was given to all recipients, followed by maintenance tacrolimus and steroids for two to three years. After intestinal transplantation, graft-versus-host and host-versus-graft alloreactive T cell clones in the graft, circulation and bone marrow were tracked using bulk TCR-beta CDR3 sequencing. To identify alloreactive clones, pre-transplant mixed lymphocyte reaction products were sequenced and compared with unstimulated pre-transplant donor and recipient T cells. Of the 20 to 25 intestinal transplant recipients enrolled in the cohort, one of whom was a retransplant, a few patients without pretransplant specimens were excluded. A peak of at least 4% donor T cells among recipient peripheral blood mononuclear cells was the definition used for donor T cell macrochimerism. Samples from a few later patients were sequenced in-house on an Illumina MiSeq with MiXCR processing rather than by the commercial service. General findings and caveats noted by the study authors: GvH clones turned up in recipient bone marrow, with some appearing earlier in ileal mucosa or blood, a pattern consistent with an intestinal mucosal origin. Patients with donor T cell macrochimerism had high GvH to HvG T cell clonal ratios in their allografts. Peak levels of circulating GvH clones were associated with declines in HvG clones early after transplant. The conclusions were limited by the relatively low number and heterogeneity of the intestinal transplant patients.

Receptor amplification or capture employed the immunoSEQ multiplex PCR assay. In most patients, genomic DNA was isolated using the Qiagen DNeasy Blood and Tissue Kit and sent frozen to Adaptive Biotechnologies for TCR sequencing. For most patients, genomic DNA was subjected to high-throughput TCR-beta CDR3 sequencing by Adaptive Biotechnologies. The paper's processing steps were these. Adaptive's ImmunoSEQ software was the source of the TCR sequencing data for 18 patients, while three other patients were processed with MiXCR and VDJtools. To correct CD4 versus CD8 sorting errors, sequences present in both subsets at a frequency ratio below 5:1 were removed. CDR3 nucleotide sequences shared between donor and recipient were removed because the origin of such sequences could not be assigned. To be classed as alloreactive, a clone needed at least 2-fold expansion over unstimulated cells and a minimum CFSE-low frequency of 0.002% (template counts) or 0.001% (read counts). Clones were considered mappable if detected in sequenced pre-transplant spleen, lymph node, or MLR CFSE-low populations of the donor or recipient. Cumulative frequency of alloreactive clones was calculated as a percentage of all sequences weighted by copy number. TCRdb re-hosts the immuneACCESS table, in-frame sequences only. Its copies lack some clones; in the studies checked, an unresolved V gene accounts for under half of them, and the cause for the rest is not known. The V and J calls and clone size were taken over from that table, and D and trimming were inferred from the DNA. The sample table contains fewer than 50,000 clones; only one count was recorded for approximately 84% of them. Clones ranked in the top ten supply about 0.43% of the sample.

This clone has a single count. The antigen it binds to is not known. No much larger clonotype is one base removed from it; base qualities were not supplied. At the junction V is shortened by 1 base and J by 6 bases; bases outside the gene matches: 7. Spanning cysteine to phenylalanine, the CDR3 consists of 16 amino acids. Just the 48-base CDR3 DNA is kept, in frame starting at base 1. CDR1 and CDR2 were assigned from the germline V gene as SGHRS and YFSETQ. This specimen's time point label, per the study, means: cells obtained before transplantation from donor or recipient. CD3+CD4+ and CD3+CD8+ populations were FACS-sorted from unstimulated pre-transplant donor and recipient cells taken from spleen or lymph nodes.

This TCR derives from a human donor who was the organ donor for an intestinal transplant. This sequence uses TRBV5-1 and TRBJ2-7; 13 junctional bases match TRBD2. Sample: unstimulated CD4+ T cells sorted from spleen or lymph node cells, taken before transplant. CDR3 loop: CASSLPGLAGSSEQYF. The DNA sequence follows: TGCGCCAGCAGCTTGCCGGGACTAGCGGGGTCGAGCGAGCAGTACTTC.